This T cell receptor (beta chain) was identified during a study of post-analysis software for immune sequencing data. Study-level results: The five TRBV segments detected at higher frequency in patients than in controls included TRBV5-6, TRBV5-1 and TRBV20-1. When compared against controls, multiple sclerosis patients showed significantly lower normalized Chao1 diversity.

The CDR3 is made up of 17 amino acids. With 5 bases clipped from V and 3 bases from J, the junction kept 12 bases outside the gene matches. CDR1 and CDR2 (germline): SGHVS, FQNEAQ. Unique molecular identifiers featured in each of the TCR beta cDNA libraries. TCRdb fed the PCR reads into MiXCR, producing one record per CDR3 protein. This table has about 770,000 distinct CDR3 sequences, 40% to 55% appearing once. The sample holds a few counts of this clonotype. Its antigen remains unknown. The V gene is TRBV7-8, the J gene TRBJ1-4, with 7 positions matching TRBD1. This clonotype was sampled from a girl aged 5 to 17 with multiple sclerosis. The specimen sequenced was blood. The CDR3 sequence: CASSPGQVSTSNEKLFF. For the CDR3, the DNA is TGTGCCAGCAGCCCCGGACAGGTTTCCACATCTAATGAAAAACTGTTTTTT. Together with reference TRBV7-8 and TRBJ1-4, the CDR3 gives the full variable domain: GAGVSQSPRYKVAKRGQDVALRCDPISGHVSLFWYQQALGQGPEFLTYFQNEAQLDKSGLPSDRFFAERPEGSVSTLKIQRTQQEDSAVYLCASSPGQVSTSNEKLFFGSGTQLSVL.